This TCR beta chain was found in a study of spatial heterogeneity in lung cancer (dated by TCRdb to between 2018 and 2021). Looking at the study overall: More beta-chain than alpha-chain transcripts were consistently detected, likely reflecting higher beta-chain transcript abundance. TCR transcript counts in tumor regions correlated strongly with a T cell transcriptional module score from matched bulk RNA-seq. Both alpha and beta chains were TCR-sequenced in around 230 tumor regions, under 70 matched nontumor lung samples and more than 50 PBMC samples obtained at surgery. The study quantitatively compared TCR alpha and beta repertoires across multiple tumor regions, matched nontumor lung and blood in non-small cell lung cancer. In the raw uncorrected reads, each unique combination of TCR and UMI appeared more than ten times on average. The study linked features of the TCR repertoire to counts of nonsynonymous mutations, which were determined by whole-exome sequencing of tumor tissue.

On the study overall, not on this receptor specifically: The tumor nonsynonymous mutation count correlated with the number of expanded intratumoral alpha and beta TCRs. TCR-seq was estimated to cover only approximately 6.4% of tumor T cells for alpha chains and 13% for beta chains. The count of ubiquitous expanded TCRs correlated with the count of ubiquitous nonsynonymous mutations, and the count of regional expanded TCRs correlated with the count of regional nonsynonymous mutations. Confirming at a functional level the hypothesis that regional TCRs recognize regional mutations was considered to require additional single-cell paired TCR alpha and beta sequencing.

The time point label on this specimen signifies: sample taken at primary tumor resection. The donors were about 65 patients from the lung TRACERx cohort who had early-stage, untreated non-small cell lung cancer. TCR sequencing used whole RNA extracted from tumor and nontumor lung tissue, or from cryopreserved PBMC samples, without cell sorting. Patients were selected for TCR sequencing only if sufficient RNA was available from at least two tumor regions. A lung pathologist reviewed the tumor and adjacent nontumor lung specimens before the specimens were selected. The library was obtained by 5' RACE. The instrument given in TCRdb is NextSeq 500. In the TCR library protocol, a unique molecular identifier was attached to each TCR cDNA molecule so that PCR and sequencing errors could be corrected. The paper's processing steps were these. TCR identification, UMI-based error correction and CDR3 extraction were performed with Decombinator tools. Expanded TCRs were defined as those above a frequency of 2 per 1,000, corresponding to the top 1% of the tumor frequency distribution. Expanded tumor TCRs statistically deemed absent (corrected P<0.05) from at least one tumor region were classed as regional, and all other expanded tumor TCRs were classed as ubiquitous. Renyi diversity was calculated using the R vegan package after each repertoire was subsampled 100 times to 5,000 TCRs. CDR3 similarity networks were constructed using string-kernel similarity of amino acid triplets, with links drawn between CDR3s whose pairwise similarity was above 0.82. The public reads were quality trimmed at Q25 with fastp and then assembled into clones with MiXCR by TCRdb, keeping productive beta chains. Rows are unified per CDR3 protein, each entry keeping the most common DNA and genes. The authors' filters were not applied to this entry. Recorded for this sample are about 100,000 distinct CDR3 sequences; 4.4% of them occurred a single time. The ten largest clones capture roughly 20% of the sample.

From a lookup of the germline V gene, CDR1 and CDR2 are LGHNA and YNFKEQ. The CDR3 goes from the cysteine to the phenylalanine over 16 residues. Only CDR3 DNA remains: 48 bases, in frame from the first base. The germline ends are 16 bases apart after V is trimmed by 0 bases and J by 5 bases. This clonotype was counted at least ten times. Its antigen remains undetermined. No base quality values were provided; no much bigger clone lies one nucleotide off. This sequence was found in a male donor with early-stage non-small cell lung cancer. The specimen was lung tumor tissue, collected at surgery. The rearrangement combines TRBV4-2 with TRBJ1-2; TRBD1 might be the D gene, on 6 matching bases. This receptor has the CDR3 CASSQDLAGARYGYTF. The nucleotides are TGTGCCAGCAGCCAAGATTTGGCGGGGGCGAGGTATGGCTACACCTTC.